This TCR beta chain is drawn from a study of T cell responses to AZD1222 COVID-19 vaccine. Study-level points and caveats: Targeting of unmutated variant regions was reportedly seen in nearly half of spike-specific TCRs. Repertoires were obtained only post-peak T cell response. Dominant at 160-218 and 743-854, vaccine-associated CD4 TCRs also spanned spike.

The assay was immunoSEQ multiplex PCR, and TCRdb's table has in-frame clones only and misses some. This repertoire shows approximately 150,000 clones, roughly nine tenths found once; its top ten account for approximately 3.6%. As concerns this clone: Its target is not known. Other DNA sequences in this sample translate to the same CDR3.

V was clipped by 5 bases and J by 4 bases; unmatched bases: 3. The CDR3 spans 13 residues. Per germline, CDR1 MNHEY and CDR2 SVGAGI. This clonotype was sampled from an adult who received the AZD1222 COVID-19 vaccine. The material was peripheral blood, obtained 28 days after the second AZD1222 dose. V gene TRBV6-5 combines with J gene TRBJ2-7, with 9 bases matching TRBD1. The CDR3 is CASSTDRGYEQYF. The CDR3 region has the DNA TGTGCCAGCAGTACGGACAGGGGATACGAGCAGTACTTC.